This TCR beta chain appears in the sequencing data of a study of T cell responses to AZD1222 COVID-19 vaccine. Study-level background: Pooled together were second doses at about 4 or about 12 weeks. The study, taken as a whole, reports: The study sampled repertoires only after the peak T cell response. Spike-specific TCR breadth and depth grew following two AZD1222 doses. Spike-spanning, vaccine-associated CD4 TCRs were dominant at 160-218 and 743-854.

TCRdb's table, derived via immunoSEQ multiplex PCR, lists solely in-frame clones and lacks some. The sample lists approximately 120,000 clones; around nine tenths were seen once. The count of this clone is one. Its antigen is as yet unknown. This clonotype was obtained from an adult in good health. This specimen was peripheral blood, taken on day 0 of AZD1222 vaccination.

The CDR3 DNA is TGTGCCAGCAGTGTTAATCAGGGGGAAGCTTTCTTT. It codes for CASSVNQGEAFF. The rearrangement uses TRBV28 and TRBJ1-1; D is possibly TRBD1 (6 bases). The CDR3 loop spans 12 amino acids. Trimming left V 5 bases short and J 8 bases short, with 12 bases between. CDR1 is MDHEN, CDR2 SYDVKM, per germline. The full variable domain, its missing parts supplied by reference TRBV28 and TRBJ1-1, is DVKVTQSSRYLVKRTGEKVFLECVQDMDHENMFWYRQDPGLGLRLIYFSYDVKMKEKGDIPEGYSVSREKKERFSLILESASTNQTSMYLCASSVNQGEAFFGQGTRLTVV.